The sequence of this T cell receptor beta chain was determined in a study of T cell responses to AZD1222 COVID-19 vaccine listed by TCRdb under 2021. The study in broad terms: AZD1222 recipients given second doses at about 4 weeks or at about 12 weeks were pooled, since spike-specific TCR depth and breadth were not found to differ between the two schedules. TCR sequencing was performed for 230 to 250 trial participants, of whom approximately 200 were given two doses of AZD1222 and approximately 25 were given two doses of MenACWY control vaccine. Enrollment into the trials was organized by age into subgroups of 18-55, 56-69 and 70-plus years, and those subgroups contained approximately 150, 30 and 60 TCR-sequenced participants, respectively.

CDR3 length: 15 amino acids, cysteine to phenylalanine. Of all the DNA, just the CDR3 is kept, 45 bases in frame from base 1. From the germline V gene (reference sequence), CDR1 is GTSNPN and CDR2 is SVGIG. The CDR3 regions of human TCRbeta chains were analyzed by immunosequencing. In the source study's methods: TCRs in the repertoires were compared against a reference library of SARS-CoV-2-specific TCRs that had been generated with the MIRA antigen-specificity platform. Breadth was defined as the fraction of unique TCRs that were SARS-CoV-2-associated. Depth was defined as the fraction of total T cells that were SARS-CoV-2-associated. Each spike-specific TCR was assigned to its reactive spike region and to a CD4 or CD8 class using the MIRA data. Log10-transformed breadth and depth values were compared by one-way ANOVA with Sidak's multiple comparisons tests. TCRdb provides this immuneACCESS table in a form limited to in-frame rearrangements. Some clones are lacking; in checked studies, under half of them reflect an unresolved V gene, and why the rest are absent is not known. For V, J and clone size, that table is used; D and trimming come from the DNA. For this sample the table gives 150,000 to 200,000 clones, of which approximately 92% were detected only once. The ten largest clones take up around 9.3% of the sample.

The full study reports these points: Epitopes outside the regions mutated in the B.1.351 and B.1.1.7 variants were reportedly recognized by nearly half of the unique spike-specific TCRs. The vaccine-associated CD4 TCRs covered the entire spike protein, and the dominant responses fell in regions 160-218 and 743-854. Because no day 14 peak-response samples were available, the repertoires could be characterized only after the peak T cell response. Most participants were white British and females outnumbered males, and the authors suggested that clonal diversity may have been underestimated. In the small 56-69-year group, the increase in depth fell short of significance, most likely because of low power. A significant rise in spike-specific TCR breadth and depth was observed after two AZD1222 doses relative to day 0 and relative to MenACWY recipients. Only five to seven AZD1222 recipients were SARS-CoV-2 seropositive at baseline, limiting conclusions about previously exposed vaccinees.

The time point label corresponds to: baseline before first vaccination. Vaccinee samples came from UK trials COV001 and COV002, including a single-blind randomized controlled phase 2/3 trial of AZD1222 (ChAdOx1 nCoV-19) in healthy adults. Trial participant PBMC samples were collected at day 0 and day 28 after the second dose for TCRbeta chain sequencing. As regards this clone: Its cognate antigen has yet to be identified. No qualities accompany the bases; no much larger clone lies one base away.

Specimen: peripheral blood, collected on day 0 of AZD1222 vaccination. The receptor was isolated from an adult in good health. The rearrangement joined TRBV30 to TRBJ2-6, and TRBD1 aligns with 7 junction nucleotides. The sequenced DNA: TGTGCTTGGGACAGTTCAATCTCTGGGGCCAACGTCCTGACTTTC. Translated, it reads CAWDSSISGANVLTF.